Below are 16 T cell receptor beta chains sequenced from a single sample in a study of T cell repertoires in cytomegalovirus infection. TCRdb re-called the reads through MiXCR, storing one row per CDR3 protein. Of some 320,000 distinct CDR3 sequences in the sample, approximately 32% were seen once. No antigen is known for these receptors. The source material was cultured PBMCs, sampled from culture after CMV antigen stimulation. These receptors all stem from a human donor in good health (CMV status not recorded). Some clones in this sample may be carry-over from other donors' samples.

The gene calls are TRBV15 and TRBJ2-7, with 8 bases matching TRBD2. This CDR3 is built from 14 residues. Trimming at V came to 7 bases and at J to 4 bases, leaving 9 bases not matched to a gene. Germline V CDR1 and CDR2: LNHNV, YYDKDF (reference sequence). In nucleotides, the CDR3 is TGTGCCACCACCCGGGGAGCGGGAGTTTACGAGCAGTACTTC. Amino acids: CATTRGAGVYEQYF.

This chain connects TRBV18 to TRBJ2-4; D uncertain. Trimming took 0 bases from V and 0 from J, leaving 12 bases between them. The V gene's germline CDR1 is KGHSH and CDR2 LQKENI. The CDR3 covers 17 residues. This chain's CDR3 is CASSPPGQLIAKNIQYF. CDR3 nucleotides: TGTGCCAGCTCACCACCAGGCCAGCTGATAGCCAAAAACATTCAGTACTTC. Filled out from reference TRBV18 and TRBJ2-4, the complete variable domain reads NAGVMQNPRHLVRRRGQEARLRCSPMKGHSHVYWYRQLPEEGLKFMVYLQKENIIDESGMPKERFSAEFPKEGPSILRIQQVVRGDSAAYFCASSPPGQLIAKNIQYFGAGTRLSVL.

The V call is TRBV10-3, the J call TRBJ2-3; a weak D match, TRBD2 (6 bases). The germline CDR1 and CDR2 sequences are ENHRY and SYGVKD. The CDR3 length is 13 residues. V lost 6 bases to trimming and J lost 2 bases, with 9 bases between them. The CDR3 DNA reads TGTGCCATCAGCGCTAGCGACACAGATACGCAGTATTTT. This translates into CAISASDTDTQYF.

J is TRBJ2-7 and V is TRBV6-1; D remains unclear. CDR1 is MNHNS, CDR2 SASEGT, per germline. The CDR3 is 11 residues long. The V and J ends lost 6 bases and 4 bases respectively, with 7 bases between them. CDR3 bases: TGTGCCAGCAGCATAGGGTACGAGCAGTACTTC. Translation gives CASSIGYEQYF.

This clonotype was recorded at least ten times. The gene calls are TRBV10-2 and TRBJ2-1; D perhaps matches TRBD1 (7 bases). This CDR3 is 14 amino acids long. Trimming stripped 7 bases from V and 7 bases from J, with 17 bases between. Germline V gives CDR1 WSHSY, CDR2 SAAADI. The CDR3 spells CASTQGGSGNEQFF. The DNA of the CDR3 is TGCGCCAGCACCCAGGGGGGTAGCGGTAATGAGCAGTTCTTC.

A few counts support this clonotype. CDR3 amino acids: CAVRLAGAVEQYF. The CDR3, as DNA: TGTGCTGTGAGATTAGCGGGAGCTGTCGAGCAGTACTTC. The genes are TRBV6-2 or TRBV6-3 and TRBJ2-7; 9 nucleotides line up with TRBD2. Germline V gene lookup returns CDR1 MNHEY and CDR2 SVGEGT. CDR3 length equals 13 residues.

In its sample, this clonotype was seen many times. The chain is built from TRBV7-8 and TRBJ2-1; 8 bases are a match to TRBD1. V dropped 5 bases and J dropped 2; count of bases not matched to a gene: 5. This CDR3 has 15 amino acids. Germline V gene lookup returns CDR1 SGHVS and CDR2 FQNEAQ. The CDR3, as DNA: TGTGCCAGCAGCCTCGACAGGGGCACCTACAATGAGCAGTTCTTC. This codes for CASSLDRGTYNEQFF.

The rearrangement joins TRBV24-1 to TRBJ2-1; D is perhaps TRBD1 or TRBD2 (5 bases each). Germline V lookup: CDR1 KGHDR, CDR2 SFDVKD. This CDR3 contains 12 residues. V lost 6 bases and J 9 bases, leaving 11 bases between the germline ends. CDR3 region: CATSPLGGEQFF. The DNA of the CDR3 is TGTGCCACCAGTCCCCTTGGGGGTGAGCAGTTCTTC.

The V and J genes are TRBV6-4 and TRBJ2-3, with 9 nucleotides matching TRBD2. Trimming removed 0 bases from V and 11 bases from J; junction bases left unmatched: 3. Germline V lookup: CDR1 MRHNA, CDR2 SNTAGT. The CDR3 has 13 amino acids. CDR3 nucleotide sequence: TGTGCCAGCAGTGACTCACCTAGCGGGGTGCAGTATTTT. As protein: CASSDSPSGVQYF.

The rearrangement joins TRBV12-3 or TRBV12-4 to TRBJ2-7, with D unresolved. The length of the CDR3 is 13 residues. The V end was cut by 6 bases, the J end by 3 bases, with 12 bases between. CDR3 in amino acids: CASSPPLNYEQYF. The CDR3 region has the DNA TGTGCCAGCAGCCCTCCTCTCAACTACGAGCAGTACTTC.

The chain combines TRBV6-5 with TRBJ2-5, with a possible D match to TRBD1 (6 bases). V shed 8 bases and J shed 0 bases, with 13 bases lying between them. This CDR3 region has 14 residues. The germline V gene encodes CDR1 MNHEY and CDR2 SVGAGI. CDR3 sequence: CASFPQGYQETQYF. CDR3 DNA: TGTGCCAGCTTTCCTCAGGGGTACCAAGAGACCCAGTACTTC.

The V and J genes are TRBV20-1 and TRBJ1-1; possible D gene TRBD1, 6 bases. V was shortened by 2 bases and J by 4 bases, with 14 bases between the two germline ends. Germline V gene lookup returns CDR1 DFQATT and CDR2 SNEGSKA (reference sequence). This CDR3 region has 14 residues. DNA for the CDR3: TGCAGTGCTAGAATAGACAGGAGCCTCACTGAAGCTTTCTTT. It translates to CSARIDRSLTEAFF.

This clonotype was recorded a few times. For the CDR3, the DNA is TGTGCCAGCACCGGTAGCGGGAGCTCCTACGAGCAGTACTTC. Protein product: CASTGSGSSYEQYF. The chain combines TRBV7-9 with TRBJ2-7; 9 nucleotides line up with TRBD2. The V gene's germline CDR1 is SEHNR and CDR2 FQNEAQ (reference sequence). The CDR3 loop spans 14 amino acids. Trimming took 7 bases from V and 0 from J; bases not matched to a gene: 4.

V and J are TRBV7-9 and TRBJ1-2; 7 bases are a match to TRBD1. Per germline, CDR1 SEHNR and CDR2 FQNEAQ (reference sequence). V was pared by 6 bases and J by 8 bases, with 15 bases of the junction left unmatched. The CDR3 length is 15 residues. For the CDR3, the DNA is TGTGCCAGCAGAACCCGCGGAGAAGGGGGCGTAGGCTACACCTTC. Translated: CASRTRGEGGVGYTF.

The V and J genes are TRBV5-5 and TRBJ1-3, with D possibly matching TRBD1 (5 bases). V was cut by 0 bases and J by 0 bases, with 10 bases left in between. The CDR3 length is 16 residues. Germline V gene lookup returns CDR1 SGHKS and CDR2 YYEKEE (reference sequence). CDR3 sequence reads: CASSLDRTPSGNTIYF. The CDR3 nucleotides read TGTGCCAGCAGCTTGGACCGGACACCCTCTGGAAACACCATATATTTT.

This clonotype showed up just a few times. The V and J genes are TRBV7-9 and TRBJ2-3; 12 nucleotides match TRBD1. The CDR3 loop spans 17 amino acids. CDR1 and CDR2 from the germline V gene are SEHNR and FQNEAQ (reference sequence). Trimming removed 2 bases from V and 6 bases from J; junction bases left unmatched: 9. The CDR3 reads CASSLPRDRGQEDTQYF. For the CDR3, the DNA is TGTGCCAGCAGCTTACCCCGGGACAGGGGGCAGGAGGATACGCAGTATTTT.